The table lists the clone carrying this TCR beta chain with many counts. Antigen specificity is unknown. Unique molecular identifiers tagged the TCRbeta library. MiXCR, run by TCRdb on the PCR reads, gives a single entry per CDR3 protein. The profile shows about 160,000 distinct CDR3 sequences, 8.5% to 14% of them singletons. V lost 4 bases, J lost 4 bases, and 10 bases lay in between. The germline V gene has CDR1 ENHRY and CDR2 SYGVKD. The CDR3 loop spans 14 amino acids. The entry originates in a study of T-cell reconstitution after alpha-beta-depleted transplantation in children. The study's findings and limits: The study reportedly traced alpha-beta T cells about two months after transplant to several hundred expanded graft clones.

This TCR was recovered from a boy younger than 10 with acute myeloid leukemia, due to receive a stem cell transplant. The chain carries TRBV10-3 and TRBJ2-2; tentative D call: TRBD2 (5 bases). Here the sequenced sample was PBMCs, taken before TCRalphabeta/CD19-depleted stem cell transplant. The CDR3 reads CAISVEGATGELFF. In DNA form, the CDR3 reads TGTGCCATCAGTGTAGAGGGTGCCACCGGGGAGCTGTTTTTT.